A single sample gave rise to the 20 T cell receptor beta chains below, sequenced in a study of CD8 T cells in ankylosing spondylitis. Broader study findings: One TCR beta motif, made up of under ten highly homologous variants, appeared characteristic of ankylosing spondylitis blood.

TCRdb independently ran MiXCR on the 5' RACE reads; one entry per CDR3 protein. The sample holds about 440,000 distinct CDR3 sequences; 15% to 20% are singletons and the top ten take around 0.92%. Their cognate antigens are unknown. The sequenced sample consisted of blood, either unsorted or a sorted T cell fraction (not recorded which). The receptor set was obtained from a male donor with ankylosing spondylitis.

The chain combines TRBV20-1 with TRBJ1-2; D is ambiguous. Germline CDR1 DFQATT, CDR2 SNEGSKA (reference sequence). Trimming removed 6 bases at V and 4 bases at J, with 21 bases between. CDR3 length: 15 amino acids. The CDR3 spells CSARVIADPPYGYTF. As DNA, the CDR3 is TGCAGTGCCCGAGTCATAGCGGATCCTCCCTATGGCTACACCTTC.

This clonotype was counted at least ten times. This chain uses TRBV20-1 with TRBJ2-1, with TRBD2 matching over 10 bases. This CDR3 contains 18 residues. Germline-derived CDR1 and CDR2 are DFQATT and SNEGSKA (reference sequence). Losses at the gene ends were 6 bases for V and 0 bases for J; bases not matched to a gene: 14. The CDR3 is CSAIAVAGGPSSYNEQFF. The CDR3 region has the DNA TGCAGTGCCATAGCGGTAGCGGGGGGCCCAAGCTCCTACAATGAGCAGTTCTTC.

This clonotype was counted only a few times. DNA for the CDR3: TGCAGTGCTAGAGCGGGACAGGGGAGCAATCAGCCCCAGCATTTT. As protein: CSARAGQGSNQPQHF. The rearrangement links TRBV20-1 to TRBJ1-5; the match to TRBD1 covers 10 bases. The CDR3 covers 15 residues. Per germline, CDR1 DFQATT and CDR2 SNEGSKA (reference sequence). The V gene end was trimmed by 1 base and the J gene end by 1 base; junction bases not matched to a gene: 1.

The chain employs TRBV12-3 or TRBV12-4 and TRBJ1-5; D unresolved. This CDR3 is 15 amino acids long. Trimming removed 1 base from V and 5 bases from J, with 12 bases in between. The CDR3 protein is CASSLGEVAHQPQHF. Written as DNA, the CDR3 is TGTGCCAGCAGTTTAGGGGAGGTCGCCCATCAGCCCCAGCATTTT.

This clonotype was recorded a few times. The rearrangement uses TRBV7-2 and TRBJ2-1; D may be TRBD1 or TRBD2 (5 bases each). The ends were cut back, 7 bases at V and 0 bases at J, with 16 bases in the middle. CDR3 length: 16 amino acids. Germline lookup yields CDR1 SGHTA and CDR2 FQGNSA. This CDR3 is CASTRDPTSSYNEQFF. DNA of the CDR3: TGTGCCAGCACCAGGGACCCCACGAGCTCCTACAATGAGCAGTTCTTC.

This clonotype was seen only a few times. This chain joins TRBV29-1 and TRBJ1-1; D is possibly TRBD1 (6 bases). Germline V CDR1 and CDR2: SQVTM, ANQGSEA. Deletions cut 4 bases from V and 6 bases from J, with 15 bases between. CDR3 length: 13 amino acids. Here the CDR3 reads CSVVGGGRAEAFF. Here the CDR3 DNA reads TGCAGCGTTGTGGGGGGCGGAAGAGCTGAAGCTTTCTTT.

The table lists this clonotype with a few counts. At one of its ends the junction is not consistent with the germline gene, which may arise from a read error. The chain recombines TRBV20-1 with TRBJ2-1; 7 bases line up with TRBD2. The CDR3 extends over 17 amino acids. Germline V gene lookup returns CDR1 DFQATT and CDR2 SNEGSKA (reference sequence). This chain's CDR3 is CSARSGFGGSPDKEQFF. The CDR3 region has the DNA TGCAGTGCTAGGTCGGGATTCGGCGGGAGTCCGGACAAGGAGCAGTTCTTC.

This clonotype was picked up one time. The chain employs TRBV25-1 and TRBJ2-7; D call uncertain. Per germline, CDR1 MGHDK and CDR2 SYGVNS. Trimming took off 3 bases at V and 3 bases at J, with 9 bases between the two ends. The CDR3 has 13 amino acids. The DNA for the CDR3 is TGTGCCAGCAGTGATGTCCAGCTCTACGAGCAGTACTTC. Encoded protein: CASSDVQLYEQYF.

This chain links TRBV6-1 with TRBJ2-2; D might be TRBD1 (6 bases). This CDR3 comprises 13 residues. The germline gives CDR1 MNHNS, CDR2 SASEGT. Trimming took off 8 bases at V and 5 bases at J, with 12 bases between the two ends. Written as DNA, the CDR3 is TGTGCCAGCCTCACAGGGTATACCGGGGAGCTGTTTTTT. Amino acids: CASLTGYTGELFF.

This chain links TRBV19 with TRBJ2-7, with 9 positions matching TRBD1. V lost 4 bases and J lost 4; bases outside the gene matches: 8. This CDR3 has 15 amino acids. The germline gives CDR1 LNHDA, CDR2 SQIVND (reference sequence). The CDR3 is CASSTSLGQGYEQYF. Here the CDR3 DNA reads TGTGCCAGTAGTACCTCCTTGGGACAGGGATACGAGCAGTACTTC. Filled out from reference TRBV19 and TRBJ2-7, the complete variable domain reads DGGITQSPKYLFRKEGQNVTLSCEQNLNHDAMYWYRQDPGQGLRLIYYSQIVNDFQKGDIAEGYSVSREKKESFPLTVTSAQKNPTAFYLCASSTSLGQGYEQYFGPGTRLTVT.

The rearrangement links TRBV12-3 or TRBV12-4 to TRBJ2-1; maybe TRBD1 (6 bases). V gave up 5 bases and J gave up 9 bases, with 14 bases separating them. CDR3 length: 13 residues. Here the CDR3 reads CASSDNRATEQFF. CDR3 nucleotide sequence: TGTGCCAGCAGTGATAACAGGGCTACTGAGCAGTTCTTC.

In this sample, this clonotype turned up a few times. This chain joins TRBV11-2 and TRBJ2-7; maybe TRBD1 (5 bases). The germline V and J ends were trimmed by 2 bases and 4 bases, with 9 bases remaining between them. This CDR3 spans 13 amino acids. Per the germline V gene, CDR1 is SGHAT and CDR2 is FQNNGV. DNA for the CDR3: TGTGCCAGCAGCTTACAGACAGCGTACGAGCAGTACTTC. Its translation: CASSLQTAYEQYF.

The CDR3 region has the DNA TGTGCCAGCAGCGTCATACAGGGTTTCTACGAGCAGTACTTC. It specifies CASSVIQGFYEQYF. The chain joins TRBV9 to TRBJ2-7; D is perhaps TRBD1 (6 bases). V lost 2 bases to trimming and J lost 3 bases, with 12 bases between them. The CDR3 extends over 14 amino acids. Germline loops: CDR1 SGDLS, CDR2 YYNGEE.

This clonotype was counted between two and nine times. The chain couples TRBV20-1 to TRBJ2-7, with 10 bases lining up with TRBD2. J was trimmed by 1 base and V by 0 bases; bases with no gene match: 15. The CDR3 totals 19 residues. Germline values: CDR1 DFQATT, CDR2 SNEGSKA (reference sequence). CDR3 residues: CSARDSEPLAGVSSYEQYF. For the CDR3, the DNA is TGCAGTGCTAGAGATTCTGAGCCTCTAGCGGGAGTTAGTTCCTACGAGCAGTACTTC.

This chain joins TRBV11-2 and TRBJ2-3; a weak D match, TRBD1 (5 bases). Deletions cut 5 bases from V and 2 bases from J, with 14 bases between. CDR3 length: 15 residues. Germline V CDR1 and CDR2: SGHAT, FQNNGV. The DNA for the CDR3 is TGTGCCAGCAGCCTTGGGGCGCAGTACACAGATACGCAGTATTTT. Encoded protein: CASSLGAQYTDTQYF.

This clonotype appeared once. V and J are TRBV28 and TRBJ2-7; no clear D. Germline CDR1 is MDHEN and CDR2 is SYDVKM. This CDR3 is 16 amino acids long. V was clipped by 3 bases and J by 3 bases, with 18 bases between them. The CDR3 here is CASSFPLRGGNYEQYF. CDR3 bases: TGTGCCAGCAGTTTCCCCCTGAGAGGTGGGAACTACGAGCAGTACTTC.

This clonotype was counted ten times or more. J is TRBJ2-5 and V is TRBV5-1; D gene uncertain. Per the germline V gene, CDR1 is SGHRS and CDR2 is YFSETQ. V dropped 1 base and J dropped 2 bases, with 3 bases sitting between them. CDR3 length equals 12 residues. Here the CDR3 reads CASSLQQETQYF. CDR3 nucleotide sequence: TGCGCCAGCAGCTTGCAGCAAGAGACCCAGTACTTC.

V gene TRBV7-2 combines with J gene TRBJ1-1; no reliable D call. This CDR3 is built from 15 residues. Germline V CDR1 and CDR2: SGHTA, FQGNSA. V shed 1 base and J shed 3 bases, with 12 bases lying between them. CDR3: CASSLGVIGYTEAFF. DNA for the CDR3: TGTGCCAGCAGCTTAGGCGTCATAGGCTACACTGAAGCTTTCTTT. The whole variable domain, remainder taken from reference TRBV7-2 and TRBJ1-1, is GAGVSQSPSNKVTEKGKDVELRCDPISGHTALYWYRQSLGQGLEFLIYFQGNSAPDKSGLPSDRFSAERTGGSVSTLTIQRTQQEDSAVYLCASSLGVIGYTEAFFGQGTRLTVV.

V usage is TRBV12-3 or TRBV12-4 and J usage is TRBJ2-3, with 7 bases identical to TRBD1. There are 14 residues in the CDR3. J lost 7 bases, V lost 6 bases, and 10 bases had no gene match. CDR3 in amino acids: CASSDPGGKNTQYF. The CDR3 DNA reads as TGTGCCAGCAGCGACCCAGGGGGTAAGAATACGCAGTATTTT.

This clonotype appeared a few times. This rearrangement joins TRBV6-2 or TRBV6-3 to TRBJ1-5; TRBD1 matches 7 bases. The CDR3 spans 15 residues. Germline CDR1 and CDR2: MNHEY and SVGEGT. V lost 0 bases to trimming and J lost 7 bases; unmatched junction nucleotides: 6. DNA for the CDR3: TGTGCCAGCAGTTACTCCCCAGGGGGGTACCAGCCCCAGCATTTT. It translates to CASSYSPGGYQPQHF.